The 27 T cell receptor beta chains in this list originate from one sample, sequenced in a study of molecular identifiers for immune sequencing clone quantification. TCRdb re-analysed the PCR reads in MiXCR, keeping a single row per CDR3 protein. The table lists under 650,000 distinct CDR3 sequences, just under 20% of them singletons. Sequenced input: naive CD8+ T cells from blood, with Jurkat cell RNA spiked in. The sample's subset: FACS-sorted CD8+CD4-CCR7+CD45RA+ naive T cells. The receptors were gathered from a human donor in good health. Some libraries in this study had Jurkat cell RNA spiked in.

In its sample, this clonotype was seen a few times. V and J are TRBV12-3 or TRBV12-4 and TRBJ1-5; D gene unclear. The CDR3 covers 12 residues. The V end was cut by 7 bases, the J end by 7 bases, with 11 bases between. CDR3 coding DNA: TGTGCCAGCATCCCTGTGGCGCAGCCCCAGCATTTT. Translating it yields CASIPVAQPQHF.

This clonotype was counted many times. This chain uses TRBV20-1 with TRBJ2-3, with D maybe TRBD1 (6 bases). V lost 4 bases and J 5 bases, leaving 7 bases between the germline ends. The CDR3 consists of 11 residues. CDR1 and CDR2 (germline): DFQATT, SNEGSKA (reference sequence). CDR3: CSAIGGDTQYF. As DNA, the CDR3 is TGCAGTGCTATAGGGGGAGATACGCAGTATTTT.

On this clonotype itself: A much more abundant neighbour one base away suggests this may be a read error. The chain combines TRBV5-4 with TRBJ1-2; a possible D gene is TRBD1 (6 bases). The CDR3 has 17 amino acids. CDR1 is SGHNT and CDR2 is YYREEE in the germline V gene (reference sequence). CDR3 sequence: CASSLEQGNRINYGYPF. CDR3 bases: TGTGCCAGCAGCTTGGAACAGGGAAACCGAATTAACTATGGCTACCCCTTC.

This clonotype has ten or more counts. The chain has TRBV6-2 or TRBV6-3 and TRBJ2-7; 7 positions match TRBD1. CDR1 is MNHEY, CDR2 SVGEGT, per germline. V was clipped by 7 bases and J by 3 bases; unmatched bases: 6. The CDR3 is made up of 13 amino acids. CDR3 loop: CASNRDSDYEQYF. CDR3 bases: TGTGCCAGCAACCGGGACAGTGACTACGAGCAGTACTTC.

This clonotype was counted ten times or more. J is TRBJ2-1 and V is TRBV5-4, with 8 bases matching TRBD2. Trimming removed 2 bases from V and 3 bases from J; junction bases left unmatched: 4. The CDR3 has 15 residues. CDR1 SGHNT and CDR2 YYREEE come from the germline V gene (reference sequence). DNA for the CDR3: TGTGCCAGCAGCTTTTCGGGGGGGCACTACAATGAGCAGTTCTTC. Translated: CASSFSGGHYNEQFF. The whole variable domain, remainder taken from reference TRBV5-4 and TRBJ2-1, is ETGVTQSPTHLIKTRGQQVTLRCSSQSGHNTVSWYQQALGQGPQFIFQYYREEENGRGNFPPRFSGLQFPNYSSELNVNALELDDSALYLCASSFSGGHYNEQFFGPGTRLTVL.

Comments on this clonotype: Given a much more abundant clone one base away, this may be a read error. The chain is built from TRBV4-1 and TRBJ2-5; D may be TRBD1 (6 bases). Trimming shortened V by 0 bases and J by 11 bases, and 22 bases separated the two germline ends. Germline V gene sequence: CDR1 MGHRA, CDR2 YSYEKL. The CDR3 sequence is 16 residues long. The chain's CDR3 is CASSQDTGTLYNEQYF. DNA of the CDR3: TGCGCCAGCAGCCAAGATACAGGGACCCTCTACAATGAGCAGTACTTC.

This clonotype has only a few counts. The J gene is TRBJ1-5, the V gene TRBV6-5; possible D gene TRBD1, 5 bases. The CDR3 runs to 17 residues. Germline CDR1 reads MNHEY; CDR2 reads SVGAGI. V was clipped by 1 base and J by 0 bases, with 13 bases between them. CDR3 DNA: TGTGCCAGCAGTTACTTAGGACAAGCCGATAGCAATCAGCCCCAGCATTTT. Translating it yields CASSYLGQADSNQPQHF.

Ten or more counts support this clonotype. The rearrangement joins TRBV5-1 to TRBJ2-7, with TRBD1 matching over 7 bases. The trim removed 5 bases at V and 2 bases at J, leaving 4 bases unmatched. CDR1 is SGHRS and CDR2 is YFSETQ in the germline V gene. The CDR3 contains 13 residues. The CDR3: CASRSGTAYEQYF. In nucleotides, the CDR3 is TGCGCCAGCAGATCCGGGACAGCCTACGAGCAGTACTTC.

DNA for the CDR3: TGTGCCAGCAGTTTAGAACAGAAACACTACGAGCAGTACTTC. This codes for CASSLEQKHYEQYF. This chain joins TRBV12-3 or TRBV12-4 and TRBJ2-7; D not certain. Trimming left V 1 base short and J 3 bases short, with 10 bases between. CDR3 length: 14 amino acids.

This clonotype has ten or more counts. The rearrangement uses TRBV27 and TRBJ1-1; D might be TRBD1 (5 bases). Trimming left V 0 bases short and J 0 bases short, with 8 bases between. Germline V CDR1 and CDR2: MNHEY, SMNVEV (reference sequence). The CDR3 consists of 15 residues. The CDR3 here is CASSLSGAMNTEAFF. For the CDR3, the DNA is TGTGCCAGCAGTTTATCAGGGGCGATGAACACTGAAGCTTTCTTT.

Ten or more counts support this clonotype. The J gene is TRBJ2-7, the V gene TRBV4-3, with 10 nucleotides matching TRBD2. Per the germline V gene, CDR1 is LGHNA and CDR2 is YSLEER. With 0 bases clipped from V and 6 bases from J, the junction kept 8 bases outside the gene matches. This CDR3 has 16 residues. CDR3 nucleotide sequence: TGCGCCAGCAGCCAAGATGGAAGCGGGAGGGCTCGCGAGCAGTACTTC. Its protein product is CASSQDGSGRAREQYF.

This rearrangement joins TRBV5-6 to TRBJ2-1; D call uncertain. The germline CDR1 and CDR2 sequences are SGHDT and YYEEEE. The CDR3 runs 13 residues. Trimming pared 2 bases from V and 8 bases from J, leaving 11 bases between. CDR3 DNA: TGTGCCAGCAGCTTCGGACCGGGCTATGAGCAGTTCTTC. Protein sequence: CASSFGPGYEQFF.

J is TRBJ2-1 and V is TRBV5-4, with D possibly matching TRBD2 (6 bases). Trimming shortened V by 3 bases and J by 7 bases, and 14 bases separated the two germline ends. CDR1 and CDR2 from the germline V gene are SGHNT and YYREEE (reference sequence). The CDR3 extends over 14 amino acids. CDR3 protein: CASSWGRGSNEQFF. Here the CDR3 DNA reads TGTGCCAGCAGCTGGGGCCGGGGGTCGAATGAGCAGTTCTTC.

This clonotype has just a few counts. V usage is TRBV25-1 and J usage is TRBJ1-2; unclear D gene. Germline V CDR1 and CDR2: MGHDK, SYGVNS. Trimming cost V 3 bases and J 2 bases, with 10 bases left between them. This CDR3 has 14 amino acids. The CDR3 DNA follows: TGTGCCAGCAGTGAGGGAGGGTACAACTATGGCTACACCTTC. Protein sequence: CASSEGGYNYGYTF.

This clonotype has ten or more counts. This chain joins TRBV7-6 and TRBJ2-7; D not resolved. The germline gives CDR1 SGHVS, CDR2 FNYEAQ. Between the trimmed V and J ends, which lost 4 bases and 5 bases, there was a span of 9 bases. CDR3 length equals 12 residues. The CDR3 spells CASSSRPDEQYF. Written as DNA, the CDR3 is TGTGCCAGCAGCTCTCGACCGGACGAGCAGTACTTC.

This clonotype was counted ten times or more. The CDR3 spells CASSPDRLNNEQYF. CDR3 bases: TGCGCCAGCAGCCCGGACAGGCTTAATAACGAGCAGTACTTC. The chain couples TRBV4-3 to TRBJ2-7; 7 nucleotides agree with TRBD1. CDR3 length: 14 amino acids. The V segment lost 4 bases and the J segment 5 bases; nucleotides outside the gene matches: 8. CDR1 is LGHNA and CDR2 is YSLEER in the germline V gene.

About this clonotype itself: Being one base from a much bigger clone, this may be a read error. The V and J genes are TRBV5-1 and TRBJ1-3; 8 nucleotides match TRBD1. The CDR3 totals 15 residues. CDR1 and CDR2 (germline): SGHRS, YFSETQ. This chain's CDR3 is CASSSTGGSGNTMYF. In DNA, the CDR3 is TGCGCCAGCAGCTCCACAGGGGGTTCTGGAAACACCATGTATTTT.

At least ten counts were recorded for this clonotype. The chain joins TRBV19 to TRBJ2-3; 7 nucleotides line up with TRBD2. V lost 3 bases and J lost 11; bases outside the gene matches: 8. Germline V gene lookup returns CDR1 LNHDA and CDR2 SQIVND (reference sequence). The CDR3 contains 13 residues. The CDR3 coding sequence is TGTGCCAGTAGTATCCCTCCGGGAGGTGGGCAGTATTTT. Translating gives CASSIPPGGGQYF.

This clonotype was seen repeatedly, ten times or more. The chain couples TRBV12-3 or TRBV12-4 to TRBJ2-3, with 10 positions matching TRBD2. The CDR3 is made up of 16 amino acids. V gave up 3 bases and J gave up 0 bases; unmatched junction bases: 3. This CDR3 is CASSFSGGFSTDTQYF. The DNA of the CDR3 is TGTGCCAGCAGTTTTAGCGGGGGGTTTAGCACAGATACGCAGTATTTT.

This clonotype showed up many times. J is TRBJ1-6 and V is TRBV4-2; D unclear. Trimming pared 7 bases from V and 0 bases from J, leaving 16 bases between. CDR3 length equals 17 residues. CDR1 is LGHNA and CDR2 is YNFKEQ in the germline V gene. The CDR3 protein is CASNPELGSSYNSPLHF. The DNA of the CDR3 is TGTGCCAGCAACCCCGAACTTGGGAGCTCCTATAATTCACCCCTCCACTTT.

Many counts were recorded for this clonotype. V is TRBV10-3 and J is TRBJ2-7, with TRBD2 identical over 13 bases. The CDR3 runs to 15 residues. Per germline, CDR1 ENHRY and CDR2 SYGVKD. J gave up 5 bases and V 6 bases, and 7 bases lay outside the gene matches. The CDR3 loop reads CAIRPTSGGAHEQYF. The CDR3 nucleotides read TGTGCCATCAGACCTACTAGCGGGGGGGCCCACGAGCAGTACTTC.

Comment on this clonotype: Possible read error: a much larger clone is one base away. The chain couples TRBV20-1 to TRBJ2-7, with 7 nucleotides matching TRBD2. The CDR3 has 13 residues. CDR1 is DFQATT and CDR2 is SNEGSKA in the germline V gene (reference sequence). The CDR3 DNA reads TGCAGTGCTATTCTAGCGGAGGCCTACGTGCAGTACTTC. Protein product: CSAILAEAYVQYF.

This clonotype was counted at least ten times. CDR3 protein: CASSYFTRGEKLFF. CDR3 DNA: TGTGCCAGCAGTTACTTCACAAGGGGTGAAAAACTGTTTTTT. The chain links TRBV6-5 to TRBJ1-4, with a tentative D call TRBD1 (5 bases). The ends were cut back, 1 base at V and 7 bases at J, with 10 bases in the middle. This CDR3 has 14 residues. Germline assignment: CDR1 MNHEY and CDR2 SVGAGI.

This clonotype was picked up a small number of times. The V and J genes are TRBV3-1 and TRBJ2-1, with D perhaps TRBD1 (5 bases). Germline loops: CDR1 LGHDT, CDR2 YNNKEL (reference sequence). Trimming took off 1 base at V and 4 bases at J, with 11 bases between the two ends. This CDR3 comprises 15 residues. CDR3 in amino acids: CASSQVQGVYNEQFF. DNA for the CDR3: TGTGCCAGCAGCCAAGTTCAGGGCGTGTACAATGAGCAGTTCTTC.

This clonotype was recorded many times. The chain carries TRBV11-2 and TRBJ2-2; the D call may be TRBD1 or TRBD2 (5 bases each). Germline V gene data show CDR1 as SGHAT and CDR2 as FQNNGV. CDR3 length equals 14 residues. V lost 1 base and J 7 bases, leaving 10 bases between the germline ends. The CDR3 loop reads CASSLGTGGGELFF. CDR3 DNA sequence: TGTGCCAGCAGCTTAGGTACAGGAGGCGGGGAGCTGTTTTTT.

The CDR3 protein is CASSAGLGVARVADTQYF. Here the CDR3 DNA reads TGTGCCAGCAGCGCAGGCTTAGGGGTAGCGAGAGTAGCAGATACGCAGTATTTT. The chain links TRBV9 to TRBJ2-3; possibly TRBD1 or TRBD2 for D (5 bases each). Trimming left V 3 bases short and J 4 bases short, with 24 bases between. CDR3 length: 18 residues. In germline, CDR1 is SGDLS, CDR2 YYNGEE.

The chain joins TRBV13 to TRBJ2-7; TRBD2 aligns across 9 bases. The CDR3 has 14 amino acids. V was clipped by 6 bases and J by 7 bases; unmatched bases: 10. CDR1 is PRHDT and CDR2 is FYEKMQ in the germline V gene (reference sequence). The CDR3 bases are TGTGCCAGCAGTCCCCGTAGCGGGGGCCGGGAGCAGTACTTC. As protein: CASSPRSGGREQYF.